These 27 T cell receptor beta chains share one sample of origin, sequenced in a study of beta chain features in type 1 diabetes. Study results and limitations: The study found moderately but significantly shorter TCRB CDR3s in all four CD4+ subsets of Type 1 diabetes patients.

Their recognized antigens are unknown. The authors reverse transcribed all of the isolated RNA, so sequencing captured expressed TCRB transcripts. Some clones are missing from TCRdb's copy, which holds only in-frame ones; the method was immunoSEQ multiplex PCR. This sample has around 310,000 clones; about 13% occur once, and the top ten carry around 0.016%. What was sequenced was naive CD4+ T cells from blood. These receptors were obtained from a woman in her late teens or twenties with type 1 diabetes.

The chain has TRBV2 and TRBJ2-7; maybe TRBD2 (5 bases). Trimming shortened V by 6 bases and J by 4 bases, and 13 bases separated the two germline ends. The CDR3 sequence is 13 residues long. CDR1 SNHLY and CDR2 FYNNEI come from the germline V gene. The CDR3 nucleotides are TGTGCCAGCAGCCCGTCCAGCGGATACGAGCAGTACTTC. The encoded protein is CASSPSSGYEQYF.

In its sample, this clone was seen a few times. The chain combines TRBV27 with TRBJ1-2; 7 positions agree with TRBD1. The germline CDR1 and CDR2 sequences are MNHEY and SMNVEV (reference sequence). With V trimmed by 4 bases and J by 4 bases, 6 bases remained unmatched. The CDR3 covers 14 residues. The CDR3 sequence: CASSSTGVSYGYTF. In nucleotides, the CDR3 is TGTGCCAGCAGTTCTACAGGGGTTAGCTATGGCTACACCTTC.

The sample holds a few counts of this clone. This rearrangement joins TRBV11-2 to TRBJ2-7; D is possibly TRBD2 (6 bases). The CDR3 covers 13 residues. The V and J ends lost 1 base and 3 bases respectively, with 7 bases between them. Germline CDR1 SGHAT, CDR2 FQNNGV. The CDR3 protein is CASSLAEGYEQYF. The CDR3 coding sequence is TGTGCCAGCAGCTTAGCGGAGGGCTACGAGCAGTACTTC. The whole variable domain, filled in from reference TRBV11-2 and TRBJ2-7, reads EAGVAQSPRYKIIEKRQSVAFWCNPISGHATLYWYQQILGQGPKLLIQFQNNGVVDDSQLPKDRFSAERLKGVDSTLKIQPAKLEDSAVYLCASSLAEGYEQYFGPGTRLTVT.

This clone was seen a handful of times. The chain uses TRBV7-8 and TRBJ2-3; 11 bases map to TRBD2. The CDR3 runs to 14 residues. After removal of 2 bases from V and 5 bases from J, the junction contained 0 bases not matched to a gene. In germline, CDR1 is SGHVS, CDR2 FQNEAQ. For the CDR3, the DNA is TGTGCCAGCAGCTTAACTAGCGGGAGAGATACGCAGTATTTT. It specifies CASSLTSGRDTQYF.

The chain is built from TRBV19 and TRBJ2-5, with 7 bases that match TRBD2. Unmatched junction bases numbered 2, after V lost 3 bases and J lost 7 bases. Germline lookup yields CDR1 LNHDA and CDR2 SQIVND (reference sequence). The CDR3 extends over 12 amino acids. CDR3 residues: CASSIPGGTQYF. The CDR3 DNA is TGTGCCAGTAGTATTCCGGGAGGGACCCAGTACTTC.

This clone has only a few counts. This chain connects TRBV7-2 to TRBJ1-2; TRBD1 matches at 11 bases. CDR3 length: 13 residues. CDR1 is SGHTA and CDR2 is FQGNSA in the germline V gene. With V trimmed by 2 bases and J by 8 bases, 1 base remained unmatched. The DNA of the CDR3 is TGTGCCAGCAGCTTAAGGACAGGGGGCGGCTACACCTTC. Residues: CASSLRTGGGYTF. The whole variable domain, remainder taken from reference TRBV7-2 and TRBJ1-2, is GAGVSQSPSNKVTEKGKDVELRCDPISGHTALYWYRQSLGQGLEFLIYFQGNSAPDKSGLPSDRFSAERTGGSVSTLTIQRTQQEDSAVYLCASSLRTGGGYTFGSGTRLTVV.

The chain recombines TRBV5-1 with TRBJ2-1; 7 bases align to TRBD1. Germline V gives CDR1 SGHRS, CDR2 YFSETQ. J gave up 5 bases and V 5 bases, and 10 bases lay outside the gene matches. The CDR3 is made up of 15 amino acids. CDR3 sequence (DNA): TGCGCCAGCAGGATGATAAGGACAGGAGACAATGAGCAGTTCTTC. This sequence encodes CASRMIRTGDNEQFF.

The V gene is TRBV30, the J gene TRBJ1-1, with D possibly TRBD1 on 5 matching bases. The CDR3 has 12 residues. Germline V CDR1 and CDR2: GTSNPN, SVGIG (reference sequence). Trimming stripped 3 bases from V and 6 bases from J, with 11 bases between. CDR3: CAWRGGMAEAFF. CDR3 DNA sequence: TGTGCCTGGAGGGGGGGGATGGCTGAAGCTTTCTTT.

This rearrangement joins TRBV10-3 to TRBJ2-3, with unresolved D. The CDR3 length is 11 residues. Germline lookup yields CDR1 ENHRY and CDR2 SYGVKD. V was shortened by 8 bases and J by 1 base, with 4 bases between the two germline ends. As DNA, the CDR3 is TGTGCCATCGCGGGCACAGATACGCAGTATTTT. This gives the protein CAIAGTDTQYF.

This clone was observed a few times. This rearrangement joins TRBV4-3 to TRBJ1-5, with a tentative D call TRBD1 (5 bases). V dropped 1 base and J dropped 3 bases, with 10 bases sitting between them. The CDR3 has 15 residues. Looked up from germline, CDR1 is LGHNA and CDR2 is YSLEER. The CDR3 bases are TGCGCCAGCAGCCAAGTGCGACAGCACAATCAGCCCCAGCATTTT. As protein: CASSQVRQHNQPQHF.

The chain carries TRBV7-9 and TRBJ2-1, with 9 bases matching TRBD2. Germline V lookup: CDR1 SEHNR, CDR2 FQNEAQ (reference sequence). Losses at the gene ends were 3 bases for V and 5 bases for J; bases not matched to a gene: 8. The CDR3 has 16 residues. CDR3 bases: TGTGCCAGCAGCTTTCGAGTAGCGGGAGTCGACAATGAGCAGTTCTTC. Translated, it gives CASSFRVAGVDNEQFF.

This clone was counted a few times. The CDR3 DNA follows: TGTGCCAGCTCTCAGGGCGTCCAAGAGACCCAGTACTTC. Its protein product is CASSQGVQETQYF. The chain couples TRBV11-2 to TRBJ2-5, with D possibly matching TRBD1 (5 bases). Trimming stripped 8 bases from V and 1 base from J, with 11 bases between. The CDR3 sequence is 13 residues long. Germline V gives CDR1 SGHAT, CDR2 FQNNGV.

The table lists this clone with a few counts. J is TRBJ2-5 and V is TRBV29-1; 7 bases match TRBD1. This CDR3 has 14 amino acids. Per the germline V gene, CDR1 is SQVTM and CDR2 is ANQGSEA. Trimming cost V 7 bases and J 1 base; bases outside gene matches: 9. This chain's CDR3 is CSAGHRGPQETQYF. Written as DNA, the CDR3 is TGCAGCGCCGGACACAGGGGACCCCAAGAGACCCAGTACTTC.

The rearrangement links TRBV30 to TRBJ1-1; D may be TRBD1 (6 bases). This CDR3 comprises 11 residues. Germline CDR1 reads GTSNPN; CDR2 reads SVGIG (reference sequence). Trimming cost V 4 bases and J 11 bases, with 14 bases left between them. The chain's CDR3 is CAWTGDRRAFF. CDR3 DNA: TGTGCCTGGACCGGTGACAGGCGGGCTTTCTTT.

This clone showed up just a few times. V is TRBV5-4 and J is TRBJ2-3; 9 nucleotides match TRBD1. J lost 0 bases, V lost 4 bases, and 3 bases had no gene match. Germline values: CDR1 SGHNT, CDR2 YYREEE (reference sequence). The CDR3 loop spans 15 amino acids. DNA for the CDR3: TGTGCCAGCAGCACGGGGACAGGGAGCACAGATACGCAGTATTTT. The encoded protein is CASSTGTGSTDTQYF. The complete variable domain, with remaining parts taken from reference TRBV5-4 and TRBJ2-3, reads ETGVTQSPTHLIKTRGQQVTLRCSSQSGHNTVSWYQQALGQGPQFIFQYYREEENGRGNFPPRFSGLQFPNYSSELNVNALELDDSALYLCASSTGTGSTDTQYFGPGTRLTVL.

V and J are TRBV27 and TRBJ2-1; 13 bases are shared with TRBD2. The CDR3 spans 16 residues. With V trimmed by 3 bases and J by 6 bases, 5 bases remained unmatched. Per the germline V gene, CDR1 is MNHEY and CDR2 is SMNVEV (reference sequence). The CDR3 is CASSFHGLAGANEQFF. DNA of the CDR3: TGTGCCAGCAGTTTCCACGGACTAGCGGGAGCCAATGAGCAGTTCTTC.

The J gene is TRBJ2-7, the V gene TRBV4-1, with TRBD2 as a possible D gene (6 bases). Germline V gene lookup returns CDR1 MGHRA and CDR2 YSYEKL. The CDR3 is made up of 15 amino acids. V lost 4 bases and J lost 0, with 13 bases in between. Here the CDR3 reads CASSRGRTSSYEQYF. The CDR3 coding sequence is TGCGCCAGCAGCCGAGGGAGGACAAGCTCCTACGAGCAGTACTTC.

A few counts support this clone. This chain joins TRBV30 and TRBJ2-1, with 10 positions matching TRBD2. This CDR3 contains 18 residues. Germline V CDR1 and CDR2: GTSNPN, SVGIG (reference sequence). V lost 0 bases and J lost 10; bases outside the gene matches: 18. CDR3 in amino acids: CAWSVLFGGSGRAGEQFF. In nucleotides, the CDR3 is TGTGCCTGGAGTGTACTCTTCGGGGGGAGCGGGAGGGCCGGGGAGCAGTTCTTC.

This clone was found a few times. This chain uses TRBV11-2 with TRBJ2-7, with D unclear. Trimming shortened V by 1 base and J by 4 bases, and 5 bases separated the two germline ends. CDR3 length: 12 residues. Per the germline V gene, CDR1 is SGHAT and CDR2 is FQNNGV. The CDR3 coding sequence is TGTGCCAGCAGCTTAGCCGGGTACGAGCAGTACGTC. It is translated as CASSLAGYEQYV.

The chain recombines TRBV5-1 with TRBJ2-5; TRBD2 agrees at 7 bases. This CDR3 region has 15 residues. V dropped 1 base and J dropped 5; count of bases not matched to a gene: 8. Germline V gene lookup returns CDR1 SGHRS and CDR2 YFSETQ. The CDR3 nucleotides read TGCGCCAGCAGCTTGAGGATTGGGGGAGGGGAGACCCAGTACTTC. This sequence encodes CASSLRIGGGETQYF.

The V gene is TRBV28, the J gene TRBJ1-2; D perhaps matches TRBD1 (6 bases). Germline CDR1 is MDHEN and CDR2 is SYDVKM. V was shortened by 6 bases and J by 4 bases, with 15 bases between the two germline ends. The CDR3 contains 14 residues. The CDR3 coding sequence is TGTGCCAGCAGAACCGGACAGTCGGCCTATGGCTACACCTTC. Residues: CASRTGQSAYGYTF.

This clone was seen only a few times. This chain connects TRBV5-1 to TRBJ2-5; D perhaps matches TRBD2 (6 bases). This CDR3 spans 15 amino acids. Germline values: CDR1 SGHRS, CDR2 YFSETQ. The V and J ends lost 0 bases and 5 bases respectively, with 14 bases between them. CDR3 residues: CASSLGAGSRETQYF. The DNA for the CDR3 is TGCGCCAGCAGCTTGGGTGCGGGATCGAGGGAGACCCAGTACTTC.

The J gene is TRBJ2-1, the V gene TRBV19, with D tentatively TRBD2 (6 bases). Germline CDR1 and CDR2: LNHDA and SQIVND (reference sequence). V was shortened by 3 bases and J by 5 bases, with 17 bases between the two germline ends. The CDR3 covers 16 residues. The CDR3 DNA reads as TGTGCCAGTAGTATTGGAGGGAGCAGGGTGGACAATGAGCAGTTCTTC. Its protein product is CASSIGGSRVDNEQFF.

This clone was found a few times. This chain joins TRBV25-1 and TRBJ2-1; D might be TRBD2 (5 bases). The V gene lost 2 bases and the J gene lost 2 bases, with 16 bases spanning the gap. The CDR3 consists of 17 residues. Per the germline V gene, CDR1 is MGHDK and CDR2 is SYGVNS. The CDR3 loop reads CASSEVRGSGTYNEQFF. For the CDR3, the DNA is TGTGCCAGCAGTGAAGTGCGTGGGAGTGGCACCTACAATGAGCAGTTCTTC.

A few counts support this clone. The chain employs TRBV5-4 and TRBJ2-3, with 10 bases lining up with TRBD2. Germline CDR1 is SGHNT and CDR2 is YYREEE (reference sequence). The CDR3 runs to 17 residues. Unmatched junction bases numbered 10, after V lost 4 bases and J lost 2 bases. CDR3 protein: CASSPTLAGSDTDTQYF. CDR3 DNA: TGTGCCAGCAGCCCAACACTAGCGGGATCTGACACAGATACGCAGTATTTT.

The gene calls are TRBV4-1 and TRBJ1-2; 8 bases are shared with TRBD1. The trim removed 3 bases at V and 8 bases at J, leaving 14 bases unmatched. Germline CDR1 is MGHRA and CDR2 is YSYEKL. This CDR3 contains 16 residues. CDR3 nucleotides: TGCGCCAGCAGCCAGCGGGCGGCCAGGGGGCTGCTCGGCTACACCTTC. This sequence encodes CASSQRAARGLLGYTF.

V and J are TRBV29-1 and TRBJ2-2; 7 nucleotides match TRBD1. V shed 7 bases and J 6 bases; nucleotides not matched to a gene: 8. This CDR3 comprises 13 residues. Germline CDR1 and CDR2: SQVTM and ANQGSEA. The CDR3 region is CSAHRGSAGELFF. The CDR3 bases are TGCAGCGCCCACAGGGGATCGGCCGGGGAGCTGTTTTTT.